This T cell receptor beta chain was sequenced during a study of identical twins (dated by TCRdb to 2016 to 2017). For context, the study as a whole: TCR alpha and beta repertoires from monozygotic twins, unrelated adults of various ages and cord blood were deep-sequenced to test whether fetal clonotypes persist. Replicate twin experiments were performed at different times using different library preparation protocols to rule out contamination.

The CDR3 runs 14 residues from the cysteine to the phenylalanine. This entry keeps only the CDR3 DNA: 42 bases, framed from base 1. The germline V and J ends show losses of 6 bases and 5 bases respectively, and no gene match explains 7 bases of the junction. CDR1 and CDR2, looked up from the germline V gene (reference sequence), are MNHEY and SMNVEV. Only healthy Caucasian donors were included. Three pairs of female monozygotic twins, all aged roughly 18 to 30 years, were included in the twin cohort. Peripheral blood mononuclear cells were the source from which RNA for the TCR libraries was isolated. Overall results and qualifications from the work: Conclusions relied on cross-sectional statistical analysis, since the same donors could not be followed over many years. Invariant T cells such as MAIT and iNKT could partly confound zero-insertion analyses, though diverse VJ usage argued against this for most clonotypes. Compared with coincidental sharing between unrelated individuals, out-of-frame TCR alpha sequences shared between twins showed an excess of sequences with low generation probability. In monozygotic twins, out-of-frame TCR alpha sharing was systematically underestimated by recombination models, although the models agreed with sharing between unrelated individuals. In beta out-of-frame sequences, excess twin sharing was weaker, because having fewer shared sequences lowered the signal-to-noise ratio. Fewer insertions were carried by abundant cord blood beta clonotypes; a weaker similar trend was observed in young adult naive repertoires, while no such trend was observed in memory repertoires.

Library prep was done by 5' RACE. Sequencing took place on an Illumina HiSeq 2000. A universal primer binding site was added through template switching, and the final cDNA carried a unique molecular identifier so that TCR cDNA molecules could be counted accurately. Specific primers in the conserved constant-segment region were used to synthesize first-strand cDNA for the TCR alpha and beta chains. To control for contamination, every cDNA library carried two barcodes: a SMART-Mk sample barcode plus Illumina barcodes. Two successive PCR steps introduced TruSeq adapter sequences along with Illumina sample barcodes. Sequencing of the TCR alpha and beta cDNA libraries was done on the Illumina HiSeq platform using custom primers. Concerning the study's data processing: MiGEC was used to process raw reads and extract unique molecular identifiers, and MiXCR was used to find CDR3 positions. For each individual, recombination models were inferred using an EM algorithm with the repgenHMM and IGoR tools. The tcR package in R was used for shared clonotype analysis, with sharing normalized by the product of cloneset sizes. To study raw recombination without the effects of thymic and clonal selection, out-of-frame nonproductive sequences were analyzed. TCRdb trimmed public reads at Q25 via fastp, called clones via MiXCR and kept in-frame beta chains. Identical CDR3 proteins give one entry, which carries the most common genes and DNA. The authors' filters were not applied to this entry. The sample records hundreds of thousands of distinct CDR3 sequences, roughly 18% of which are singletons. The leading ten clones occupy roughly 13% of the sample.

About this clonotype: Its antigen specificity is not known. No base quality values were provided; no much bigger clone lies one nucleotide off.

This sample also belongs to another study, concerning T cells expressing NK-cell markers. The other study reports the following: Eight or nine donors provided sorted CD3+CD56+NKG2C+, CD3+CD56+NKG2C- and CD3+CD56-NKG2C+ T-cell subsets, whose TCR beta-chain repertoires were profiled. Among the eight sequenced donors, seven were HCMV-seropositive and one was HCMV-seronegative. To restrict sorting to alphabetaTCR-expressing T cells, an anti-gammadeltaTCR antibody was added in several experiments. In roughly 6 donors, the dominant CD3+CD56+NKG2C+ clonotypes ranked among the top 10 CD8+ clonotypes, making up roughly 1.0-8% of CD8+ T cells. Those dominant clonotypes were again the most abundant among CD3+CD56-NKG2C+ cells in a handful of donors, at roughly 25-60.1%. Whether the expanded NKG2C-expressing T cell clones were specific for HCMV antigens was left unclear. All eight donors whose samples were sequenced were randomly selected healthy volunteers, three of them men and five women. A commercial ELISA kit detecting HCMV-specific IgG in serum was used to determine HCMV serostatus. Bulk peripheral blood T-cell repertoires were additionally sequenced from unsorted PBMC for over 5 donors. MIGEC was used to demultiplex reads and group reads by UMI, and MiTCR was used to assemble and quantify clonotypes. To remove erroneous sequences, TCR cDNA sequences were retained only when supported by two or more reads. Downstream repertoire analysis used the tcR package, and clonotypes were matched across fractions by CDR3 nucleotide sequence plus V segment. VDJmatch was used to annotate antigen specificity against VDJdb, with one amino acid substitution in CDR3 allowed.

The TCR sequence derives from a woman between 18 and 29 years old in good health. The sequencing sample was made of PBMCs. This receptor chain uses TRBV27 and TRBJ2-1, and 7 bases in between align with TRBD1. In nucleotide form, the sequence is TGTGCCAGCAGGAAAGGACAGGTTAACAATGAGCAGTTCTTC. Its protein product is CASRKGQVNNEQFF.